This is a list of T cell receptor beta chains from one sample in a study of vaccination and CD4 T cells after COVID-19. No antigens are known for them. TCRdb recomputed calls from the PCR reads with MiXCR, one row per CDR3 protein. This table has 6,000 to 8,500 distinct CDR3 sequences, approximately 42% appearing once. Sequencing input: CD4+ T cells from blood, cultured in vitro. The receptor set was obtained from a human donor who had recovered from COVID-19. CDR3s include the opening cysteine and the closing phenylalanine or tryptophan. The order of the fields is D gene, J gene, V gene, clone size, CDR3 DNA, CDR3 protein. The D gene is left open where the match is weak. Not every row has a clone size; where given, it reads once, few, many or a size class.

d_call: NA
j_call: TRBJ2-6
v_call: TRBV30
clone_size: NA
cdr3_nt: TGTGCCTGGTCTGGGGCCAGAATCTCCGGGGCCAACGTCCTGACTTTC
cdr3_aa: CAWSGARISGANVLTF

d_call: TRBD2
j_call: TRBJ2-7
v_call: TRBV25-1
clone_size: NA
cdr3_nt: TGTGCCAGCAGTGAACGCTTGGCATGGCGGGAGGTCCCCTACGAGCAGTACTTC
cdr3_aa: CASSERLAWREVPYEQYF

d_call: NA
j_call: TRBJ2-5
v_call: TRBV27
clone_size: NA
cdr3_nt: TGTGCCAGCAGTTTCTTGGCTGCCCGAGAGACCCAGTACTTC
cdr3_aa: CASSFLAARETQYF

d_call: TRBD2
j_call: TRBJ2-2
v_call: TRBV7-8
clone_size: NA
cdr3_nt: TGTGCCAGCAGTTCGATAGCGGGAGGATACACCGGGGAGCTGTTTTTT
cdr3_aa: CASSSIAGGYTGELFF

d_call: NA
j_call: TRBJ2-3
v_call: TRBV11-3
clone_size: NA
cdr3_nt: TGTGCCAGCAGCTATGAACCCTGGGAGAATACGCAGTATTTT
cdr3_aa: CASSYEPWENTQYF

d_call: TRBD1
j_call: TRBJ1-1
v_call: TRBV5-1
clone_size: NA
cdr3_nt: TGCGCCAGCAGCTCTCCAGGGGGCGGGGAAGCTTTCTTT
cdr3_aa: CASSSPGGGEAFF

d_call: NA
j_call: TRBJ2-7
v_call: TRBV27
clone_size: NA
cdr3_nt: TGTGCCAGCAGTTTAATCTCTGAAGGATTTTACGAGCAGTACTTC
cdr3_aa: CASSLISEGFYEQYF

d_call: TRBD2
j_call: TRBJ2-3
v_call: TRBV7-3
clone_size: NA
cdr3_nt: TGTGCCAGCAGCCCACACGAGCGGGGGAGCACAGATACGCAGTATTTT
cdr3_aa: CASSPHERGSTDTQYF

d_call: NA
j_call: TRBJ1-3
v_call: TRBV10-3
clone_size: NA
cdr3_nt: TGTGCCATCAGTGAGGCGACGTCAGGGGACTCTGGAAACACCATATATTTT
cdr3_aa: CAISEATSGDSGNTIYF

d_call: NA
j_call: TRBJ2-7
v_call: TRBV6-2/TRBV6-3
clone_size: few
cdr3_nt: TGTGCCAGCAGCCCCAGGTCGGGGGAGCAGTACTTC
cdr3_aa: CASSPRSGEQYF

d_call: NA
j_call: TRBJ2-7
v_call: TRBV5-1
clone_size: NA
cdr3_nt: TGCGCCAGCAGGAGGTTGGAAGGGTACGAGCAGTACTTC
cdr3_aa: CASRRLEGYEQYF

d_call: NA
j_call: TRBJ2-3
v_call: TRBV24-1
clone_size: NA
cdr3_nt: TGTGCCACCAGTGATCCCCGGACAAGCACAGATACGCAGTATTTT
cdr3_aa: CATSDPRTSTDTQYF

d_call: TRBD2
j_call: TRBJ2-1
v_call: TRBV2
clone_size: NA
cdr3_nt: TGTGCCAGCAGAAAGCAGGCCGGGACTAGAGGAGGCTATGAGCAGTTCTTC
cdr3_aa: CASRKQAGTRGGYEQFF

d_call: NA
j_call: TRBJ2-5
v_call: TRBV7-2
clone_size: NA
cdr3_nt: TGTGCCAGCAAAATAAGGGGGGAAGAGACCCAGTACTTC
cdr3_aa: CASKIRGEETQYF

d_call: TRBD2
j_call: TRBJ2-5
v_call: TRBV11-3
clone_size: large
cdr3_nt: TGTGCCAGCAGCTTCTCTCTAGCGGGAGATGAGACCCAGTACTTC
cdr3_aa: CASSFSLAGDETQYF

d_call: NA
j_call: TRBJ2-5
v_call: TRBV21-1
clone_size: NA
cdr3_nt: TGTGCCAGCAGCAAAGCGGAGGTTTTTGCTAAGGAAGCATTGTCGGAGACCCAGTACTTC
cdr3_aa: CASSKAEVFAKEALSETQYF

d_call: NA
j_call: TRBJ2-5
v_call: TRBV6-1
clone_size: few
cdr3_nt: TGTGCCAGCAGGAGGGGTCTCCAAGAGACCCAGTACTTC
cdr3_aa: CASRRGLQETQYF

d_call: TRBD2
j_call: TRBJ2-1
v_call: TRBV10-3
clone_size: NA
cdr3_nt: TGTGCCATCAACCCCGGTGCGGGAGGGTCCAATGAGCAGTTCTTC
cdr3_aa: CAINPGAGGSNEQFF

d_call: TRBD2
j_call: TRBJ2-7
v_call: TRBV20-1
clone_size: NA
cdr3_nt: TGCAGTGCTAGAGATCGCCTAGCGGATTACGAGCAGTACTTC
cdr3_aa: CSARDRLADYEQYF

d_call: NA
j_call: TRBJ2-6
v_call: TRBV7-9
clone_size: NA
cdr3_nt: TGTGCCAGCAGCTTCGGGTCAGGGCCTCATTTACTCTCTGGGGCCAACGTCCTGACTTTC
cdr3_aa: CASSFGSGPHLLSGANVLTF

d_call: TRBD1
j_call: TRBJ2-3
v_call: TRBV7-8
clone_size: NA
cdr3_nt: TGTGCCAGCAGCCGGGACAGGGGGCGAGGAGATACGCAGTATTTT
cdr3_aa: CASSRDRGRGDTQYF

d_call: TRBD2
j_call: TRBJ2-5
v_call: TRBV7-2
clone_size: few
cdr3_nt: TGTGCCAGCAGCTTAGATGTTACTAGCGGGGCGGACCAAGAGACCCAGTACTTC
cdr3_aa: CASSLDVTSGADQETQYF

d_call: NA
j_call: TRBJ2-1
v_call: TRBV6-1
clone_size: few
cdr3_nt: TGTGCCAGCAGTGAAACTAGCCTTGTGGAGCAGTTCTTC
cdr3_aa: CASSETSLVEQFF

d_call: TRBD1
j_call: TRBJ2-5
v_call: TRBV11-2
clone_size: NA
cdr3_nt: TGTGCCAGCAGCGGACTAAGGGACAGGGCTATAATCGAGTACTTC
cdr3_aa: CASSGLRDRAIIEYF

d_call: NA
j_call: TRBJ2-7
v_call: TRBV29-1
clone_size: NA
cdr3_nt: TGCAGCCCCCGGTCGTACTACTACGAGCAGTACTTC
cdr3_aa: CSPRSYYYEQYF

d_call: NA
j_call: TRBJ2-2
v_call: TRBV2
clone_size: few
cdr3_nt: TGTGCCAGCAGCGAGCGGTGGCTAAACACCGGGGAGCTGTTTTTT
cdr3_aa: CASSERWLNTGELFF

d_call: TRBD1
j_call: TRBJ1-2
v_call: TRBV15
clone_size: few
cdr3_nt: TGTGCCACCAGCAGAAGGACAGGGAGGGATGGCTACACCTTC
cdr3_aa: CATSRRTGRDGYTF

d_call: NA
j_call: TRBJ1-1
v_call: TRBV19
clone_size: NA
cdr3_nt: TGTGCCAGTACTGCCCGGCGGGAGAACACTGAAGCTTTCTTT
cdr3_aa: CASTARRENTEAFF

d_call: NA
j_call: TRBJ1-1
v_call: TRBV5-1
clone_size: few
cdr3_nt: TGCGCCAGCAGCTTGTTAGGGGGGTTGAACACTGAAGCTTTCTTT
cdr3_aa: CASSLLGGLNTEAFF

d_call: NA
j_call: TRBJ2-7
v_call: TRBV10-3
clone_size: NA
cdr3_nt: TGTGCCATCAGTGATGGGGGCAACCATTACGAGCAGTACTTC
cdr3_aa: CAISDGGNHYEQYF

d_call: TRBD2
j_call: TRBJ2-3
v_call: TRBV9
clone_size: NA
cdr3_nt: TGTGCCAGCAGCAGGGCTAGCGGGGGGGCCGGTACAGATACGCAGTATTTT
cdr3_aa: CASSRASGGAGTDTQYF

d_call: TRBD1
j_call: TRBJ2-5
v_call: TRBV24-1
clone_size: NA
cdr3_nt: TGTGCCACCAGTGATTCCGGACAGGGGAGACGAGAGACCCAGTACTTC
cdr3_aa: CATSDSGQGRRETQYF

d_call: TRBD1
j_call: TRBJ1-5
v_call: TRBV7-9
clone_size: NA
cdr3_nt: TGTGCCAGCAGCTTCGGGACAGGGGATCAGCCCCAGCATTTT
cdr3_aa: CASSFGTGDQPQHF

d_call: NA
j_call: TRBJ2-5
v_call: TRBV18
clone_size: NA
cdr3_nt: TGTGCCAGCTCACCCCCCGCCGGGGTCGAGACCCAGTACTTC
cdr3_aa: CASSPPAGVETQYF

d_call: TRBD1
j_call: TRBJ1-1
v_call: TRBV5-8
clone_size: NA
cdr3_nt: TGTGCCAGCAGTTGGGACAGGGGCGGATGGGGAATTGGCACTGAAGCTTTCTTT
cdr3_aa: CASSWDRGGWGIGTEAFF

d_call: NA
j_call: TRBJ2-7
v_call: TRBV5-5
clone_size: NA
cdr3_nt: TGTGCCAGCAGCTTGGGTGAGGGAATAGGCGAGCAGTACTTC
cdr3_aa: CASSLGEGIGEQYF

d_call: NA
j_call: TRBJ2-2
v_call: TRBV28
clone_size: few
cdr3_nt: TGTGCCAGCAGTCCCGCCGGGGTGGGGGGAGAAGGAGTCGGGGAGCTGTTTTTT
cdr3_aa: CASSPAGVGGEGVGELFF

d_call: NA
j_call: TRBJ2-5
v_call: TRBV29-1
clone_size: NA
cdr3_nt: TGCAGCGTCACATTGGGGGTAGAGACCCAGTACTTC
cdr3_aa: CSVTLGVETQYF

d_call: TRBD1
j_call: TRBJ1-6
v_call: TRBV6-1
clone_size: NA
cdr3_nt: TGTGCCACCTCGAGGGGACAGGGTGGAGGTTCACCCCTCCACTTT
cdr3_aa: CATSRGQGGGSPLHF

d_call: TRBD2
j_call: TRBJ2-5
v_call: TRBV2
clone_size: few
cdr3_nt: TGTGCCAGCAGTGAACAGGCTAGCGGGGGGGCTGAGACCCAGTACTTC
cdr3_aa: CASSEQASGGAETQYF

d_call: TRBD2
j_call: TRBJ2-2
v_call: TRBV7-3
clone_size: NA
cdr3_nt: TGTGCCAGCAGCTATGTAGCGGGGACCGCGGGCACCGGGGAGCTGTTTTTT
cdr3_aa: CASSYVAGTAGTGELFF

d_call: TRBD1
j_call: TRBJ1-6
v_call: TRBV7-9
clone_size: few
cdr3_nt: TGTGCCAGCAGCACGAATACAGGGGGCAGATCACCCCTCCACTTT
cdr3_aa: CASSTNTGGRSPLHF